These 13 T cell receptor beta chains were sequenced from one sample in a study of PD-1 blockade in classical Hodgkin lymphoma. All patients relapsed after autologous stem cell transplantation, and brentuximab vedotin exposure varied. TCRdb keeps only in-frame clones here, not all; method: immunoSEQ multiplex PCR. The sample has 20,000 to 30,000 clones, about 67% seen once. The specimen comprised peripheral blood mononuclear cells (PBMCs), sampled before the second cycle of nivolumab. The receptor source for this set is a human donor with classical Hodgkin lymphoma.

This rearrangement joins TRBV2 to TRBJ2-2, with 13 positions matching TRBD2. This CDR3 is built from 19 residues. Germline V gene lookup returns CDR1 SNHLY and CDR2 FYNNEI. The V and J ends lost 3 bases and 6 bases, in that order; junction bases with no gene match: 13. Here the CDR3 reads CASSDTGITSGGAAGELFF. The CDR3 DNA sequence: TGTGCCAGCAGTGATACGGGGATCACTAGCGGGGGGGCCGCCGGGGAGCTGTTTTTT.

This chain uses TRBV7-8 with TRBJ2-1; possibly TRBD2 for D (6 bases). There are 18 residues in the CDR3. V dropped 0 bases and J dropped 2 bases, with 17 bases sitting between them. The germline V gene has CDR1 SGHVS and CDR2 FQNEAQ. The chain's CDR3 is CASSLATIVSGPYNEQFF. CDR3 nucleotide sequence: TGTGCCAGCAGCTTAGCGACGATTGTGAGCGGGCCCTACAATGAGCAGTTCTTC. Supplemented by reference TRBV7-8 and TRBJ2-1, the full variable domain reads GAGVSQSPRYKVAKRGQDVALRCDPISGHVSLFWYQQALGQGPEFLTYFQNEAQLDKSGLPSDRFFAERPEGSVSTLKIQRTQQEDSAVYLCASSLATIVSGPYNEQFFGPGTRLTVL.

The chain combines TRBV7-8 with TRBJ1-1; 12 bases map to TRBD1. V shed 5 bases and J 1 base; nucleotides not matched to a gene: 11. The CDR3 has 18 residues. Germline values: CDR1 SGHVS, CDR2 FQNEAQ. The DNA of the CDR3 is TGTGCCAGCAGCCCCTTGGGACAGGGGGCTATTAGGAACACTGAAGCTTTCTTT. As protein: CASSPLGQGAIRNTEAFF. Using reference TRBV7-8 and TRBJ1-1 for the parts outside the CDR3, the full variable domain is GAGVSQSPRYKVAKRGQDVALRCDPISGHVSLFWYQQALGQGPEFLTYFQNEAQLDKSGLPSDRFFAERPEGSVSTLKIQRTQQEDSAVYLCASSPLGQGAIRNTEAFFGQGTRLTVV.

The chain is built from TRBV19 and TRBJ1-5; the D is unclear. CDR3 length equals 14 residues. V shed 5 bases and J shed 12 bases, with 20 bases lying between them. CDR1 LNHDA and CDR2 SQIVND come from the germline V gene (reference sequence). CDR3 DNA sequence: TGTGCCAGTAGTTATATTGCCGACTCACCTAGCCAGCATTTT. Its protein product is CASSYIADSPSQHF. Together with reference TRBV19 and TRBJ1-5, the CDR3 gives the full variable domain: DGGITQSPKYLFRKEGQNVTLSCEQNLNHDAMYWYRQDPGQGLRLIYYSQIVNDFQKGDIAEGYSVSREKKESFPLTVTSAQKNPTAFYLCASSYIADSPSQHFGDGTRLSIL.

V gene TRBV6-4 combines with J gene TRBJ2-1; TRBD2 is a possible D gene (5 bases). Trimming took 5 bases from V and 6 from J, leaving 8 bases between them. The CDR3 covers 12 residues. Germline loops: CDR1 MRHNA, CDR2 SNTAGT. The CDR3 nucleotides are TGTGCCAGCAGTAGAGAGGGCAATGAGCAGTTCTTC. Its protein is CASSREGNEQFF.

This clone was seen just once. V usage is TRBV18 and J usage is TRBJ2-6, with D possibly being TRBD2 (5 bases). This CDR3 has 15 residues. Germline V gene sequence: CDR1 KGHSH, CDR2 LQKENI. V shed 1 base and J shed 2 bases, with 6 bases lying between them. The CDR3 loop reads CASSPQGAGANVLTF. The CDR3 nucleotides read TGTGCCAGCTCACCACAGGGAGCTGGGGCCAACGTCCTGACTTTC. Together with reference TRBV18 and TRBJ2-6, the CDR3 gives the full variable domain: NAGVMQNPRHLVRRRGQEARLRCSPMKGHSHVYWYRQLPEEGLKFMVYLQKENIIDESGMPKERFSAEFPKEGPSILRIQQVVRGDSAAYFCASSPQGAGANVLTFGAGSRLTVL.

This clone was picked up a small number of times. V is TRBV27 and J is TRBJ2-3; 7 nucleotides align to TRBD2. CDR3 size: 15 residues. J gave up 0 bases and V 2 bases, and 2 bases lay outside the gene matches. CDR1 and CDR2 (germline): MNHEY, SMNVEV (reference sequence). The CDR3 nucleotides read TGTGCCAGCAGTTTAGGGGGGGAAAGCACAGATACGCAGTATTTT. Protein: CASSLGGESTDTQYF.

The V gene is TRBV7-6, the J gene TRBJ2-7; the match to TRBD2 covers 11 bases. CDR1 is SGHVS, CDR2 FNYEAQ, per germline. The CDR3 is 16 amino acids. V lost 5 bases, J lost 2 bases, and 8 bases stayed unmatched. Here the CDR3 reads CASSPLTSGGTYEQYF. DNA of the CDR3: TGTGCCAGCAGCCCTCTAACTAGCGGGGGAACCTACGAGCAGTACTTC. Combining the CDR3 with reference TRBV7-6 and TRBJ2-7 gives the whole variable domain GAGVSQSPRYKVTKRGQDVALRCDPISGHVSLYWYRQALGQGPEFLTYFNYEAQQDKSGLPNDRFSAERPEGSISTLTIQRTEQRDSAMYRCASSPLTSGGTYEQYFGPGTRLTVT.

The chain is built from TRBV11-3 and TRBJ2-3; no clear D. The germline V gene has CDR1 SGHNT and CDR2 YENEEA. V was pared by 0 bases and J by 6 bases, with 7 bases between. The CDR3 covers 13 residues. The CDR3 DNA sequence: TGTGCCAGCAGCTTAGATCTGGGGGATACGCAGTATTTT. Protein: CASSLDLGDTQYF.

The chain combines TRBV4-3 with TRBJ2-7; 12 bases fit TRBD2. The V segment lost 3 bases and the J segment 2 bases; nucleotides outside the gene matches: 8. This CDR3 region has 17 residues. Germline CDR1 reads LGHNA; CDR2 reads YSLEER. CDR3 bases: TGCGCCAGCAGCCAGATAACTAGCGGGGGGATACCCTACGAGCAGTACTTC. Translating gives CASSQITSGGIPYEQYF.

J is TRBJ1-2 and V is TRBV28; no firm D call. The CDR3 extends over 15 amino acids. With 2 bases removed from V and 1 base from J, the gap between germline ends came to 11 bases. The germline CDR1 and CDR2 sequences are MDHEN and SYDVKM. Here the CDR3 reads CASSLIGSLNYGYTF. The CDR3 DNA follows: TGTGCCAGCAGTTTAATAGGCAGTCTTAACTATGGCTACACCTTC.

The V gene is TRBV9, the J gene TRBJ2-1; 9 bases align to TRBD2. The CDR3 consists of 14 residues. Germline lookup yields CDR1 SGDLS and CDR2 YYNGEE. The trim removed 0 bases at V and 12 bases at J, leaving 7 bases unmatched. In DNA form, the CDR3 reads TGTGCCAGCAGCGTAGGATTAGCGGGAGATCGGCAGTTCTTC. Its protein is CASSVGLAGDRQFF.

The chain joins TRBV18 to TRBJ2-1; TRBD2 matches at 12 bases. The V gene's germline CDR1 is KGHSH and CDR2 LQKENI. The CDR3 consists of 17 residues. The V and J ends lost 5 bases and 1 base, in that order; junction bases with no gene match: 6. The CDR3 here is CASSSELAGGSYNEQFF. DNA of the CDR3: TGTGCCAGCTCATCAGAACTAGCGGGAGGATCCTACAATGAGCAGTTCTTC.